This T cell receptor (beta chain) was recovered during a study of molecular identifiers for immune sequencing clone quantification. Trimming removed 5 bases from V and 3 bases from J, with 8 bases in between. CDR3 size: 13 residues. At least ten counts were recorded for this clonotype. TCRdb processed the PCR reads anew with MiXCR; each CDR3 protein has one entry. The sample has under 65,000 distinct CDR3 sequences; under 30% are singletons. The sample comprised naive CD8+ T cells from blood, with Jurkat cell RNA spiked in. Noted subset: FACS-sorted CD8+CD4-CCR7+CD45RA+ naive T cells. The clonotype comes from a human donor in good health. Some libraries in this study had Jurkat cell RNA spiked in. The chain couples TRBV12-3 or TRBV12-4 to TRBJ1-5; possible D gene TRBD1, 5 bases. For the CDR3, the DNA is TGTGCCAGCAGTGTGGGGGACAATCAGCCCCAGCATTTT. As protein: CASSVGDNQPQHF.